What follows are 16 T cell receptor beta chains derived from one specimen sequenced in a study of blood T cell repertoires in COVID-19. Produced via immunoSEQ multiplex PCR; TCRdb's table is partial and in-frame only. The sample shows some 52,000 clones, nearly 90% of them seen only once. Sequencing was done on a sample of peripheral blood. The source of these receptors is a man aged 60 to 69 with active COVID-19.

The chain is built from TRBV5-1 and TRBJ2-7; 9 positions agree with TRBD2. The germline gives CDR1 SGHRS, CDR2 YFSETQ. Unmatched junction bases numbered 13, after V lost 2 bases and J lost 4 bases. This CDR3 spans 17 amino acids. CDR3 protein: CASSFGTSGRLQYEQYF. The CDR3, as DNA: TGCGCCAGCAGCTTTGGCACTAGCGGGCGCCTACAATACGAGCAGTACTTC.

The chain carries TRBV4-1 and TRBJ2-1; TRBD2 agrees at 7 bases. The germline CDR1 and CDR2 sequences are MGHRA and YSYEKL. V was clipped by 2 bases and J by 0 bases; unmatched bases: 1. This CDR3 comprises 15 residues. CDR3 loop: CASSQLAASYNEQFF. CDR3 DNA: TGCGCCAGCAGCCAACTAGCGGCCTCCTACAATGAGCAGTTCTTC.

The chain combines TRBV30 with TRBJ1-1, with D unresolved. This CDR3 comprises 11 residues. In germline, CDR1 is GTSNPN, CDR2 SVGIG (reference sequence). Trimming pared 3 bases from V and 7 bases from J, leaving 9 bases between. Here the CDR3 reads CAWSEGSEAFF. For the CDR3, the DNA is TGTGCCTGGAGCGAGGGAAGTGAAGCTTTCTTT.

The gene calls are TRBV3-1 (or the pseudogene TRBV3-2) and TRBJ2-5, with D possibly being TRBD1 (6 bases). V was trimmed by 3 bases and J by 3 bases, leaving 8 bases between them. CDR1 and CDR2 (germline): LGHDT, YNNKEL (reference sequence). The CDR3 is 13 residues long. The CDR3 spells CASSHHREETQYF. CDR3 coding DNA: TGTGCCAGCAGCCACCACAGGGAAGAGACCCAGTACTTC.

The chain combines TRBV5-1 with TRBJ2-2, with D hard to call. Trimming cost V 4 bases and J 1 base, with 8 bases left between them. This CDR3 comprises 14 residues. The V gene's germline CDR1 is SGHRS and CDR2 YFSETQ. The CDR3: CASSEALNTGELFF. In DNA, the CDR3 is TGCGCCAGCAGCGAAGCGCTGAACACCGGGGAGCTGTTTTTT.

CDR3 bases: TGTGCCAGCAGCTACGAGATCTACGAGCAGTACTTC. Residues: CASSYEIYEQYF. The chain has TRBV7-8 and TRBJ2-7; D remains ambiguous. Germline V gene sequence: CDR1 SGHVS, CDR2 FQNEAQ. The CDR3 spans 12 residues. Trimming removed 4 bases from V and 3 bases from J, with 7 bases in between. Looking up the rest from reference TRBV7-8 and TRBJ2-7 gives the full variable domain: GAGVSQSPRYKVAKRGQDVALRCDPISGHVSLFWYQQALGQGPEFLTYFQNEAQLDKSGLPSDRFFAERPEGSVSTLKIQRTQQEDSAVYLCASSYEIYEQYFGPGTRLTVT.

This rearrangement joins TRBV5-1 to TRBJ2-7; tentative D call: TRBD2 (5 bases). V was clipped by 4 bases and J by 0 bases, with 14 bases between them. Germline V CDR1 and CDR2: SGHRS, YFSETQ. The CDR3 spans 15 residues. CDR3 nucleotides: TGCGCCAGCAGCCCCCTCCGGGGAAGCTCCTACGAGCAGTACTTC. Protein product: CASSPLRGSSYEQYF.

V gene TRBV5-8 combines with J gene TRBJ2-3; no clear D gene. This CDR3 is built from 13 residues. V gave up 4 bases and J gave up 4 bases, with 10 bases separating them. CDR1 and CDR2 from the germline V gene are SGHTS and YDEGEE. The CDR3 DNA is TGTGCCAGCAGCACCACGGTAGCAGATACGCAGTATTTT. Protein: CASSTTVADTQYF.

The CDR3 region has the DNA TGTGCCACAGGAGGCGGGGACCAAGAGACCCAGTACTTC. As protein: CATGGGDQETQYF. The J gene is TRBJ2-5, the V gene TRBV28; D possibly corresponds to TRBD2 (6 bases). Germline V gives CDR1 MDHEN, CDR2 SYDVKM. Trimming shortened V by 10 bases and J by 0 bases, and 12 bases separated the two germline ends. The CDR3 runs 13 residues.

The chain employs TRBV7-2 and TRBJ2-5, with D perhaps matching TRBD1 (7 bases). Germline V gives CDR1 SGHTA, CDR2 FQGNSA. The CDR3 length is 15 residues. Trimming pared 6 bases from V and 5 bases from J, leaving 19 bases between. For the CDR3, the DNA is TGTGCCAGCAGTTCCCAGGGGGGCGAGTACGAGACCCAGTACTTC. Translating it yields CASSSQGGEYETQYF.

The chain carries TRBV5-4 and TRBJ1-1; 11 nucleotides line up with TRBD1. CDR1 SGHNT and CDR2 YYREEE come from the germline V gene (reference sequence). The junction had 1 base not matched to a gene; V was cut back by 3 bases and J by 0 bases. The CDR3 runs to 15 residues. CDR3 region: CASSWDRGVNTEAFF. CDR3 coding DNA: TGTGCCAGCAGCTGGGACAGGGGGGTGAACACTGAAGCTTTCTTT.

The CDR3 loop reads CASSLFGRGYEQYF. CDR3 bases: TGTGCCAGCAGCTTATTTGGCAGGGGATACGAGCAGTACTTC. The chain couples TRBV7-3 to TRBJ2-7, with D possibly being TRBD1 (6 bases). Trimming took off 2 bases at V and 4 bases at J, with 12 bases between the two ends. CDR3 length: 14 residues. Germline lookup yields CDR1 SGHTA and CDR2 FQGTGA. Drawing the rest from reference TRBV7-3 and TRBJ2-7, the complete variable domain is GAGVSQTPSNKVTEKGKYVELRCDPISGHTALYWYRQSLGQGPEFLIYFQGTGAADDSGLPNDRFFAVRPEGSVSTLKIQRTERGDSAVYLCASSLFGRGYEQYFGPGTRLTVT.

This rearrangement joins TRBV12-5 to TRBJ2-5; 7 bases align to TRBD1. This CDR3 is built from 15 residues. After removal of 7 bases from V and 2 bases from J, the junction contained 10 bases not matched to a gene. Looked up from germline, CDR1 is LGHNT and CDR2 is FRNRAP. This CDR3 is CASAKGDREQETQYF. The CDR3 bases are TGTGCTAGTGCCAAGGGAGACAGGGAACAAGAGACCCAGTACTTC.

The gene calls are TRBV5-6 and TRBJ2-5; 11 bases match TRBD2. The V and J ends lost 1 base and 4 bases, in that order; junction bases with no gene match: 3. This CDR3 is 15 amino acids long. Germline CDR1 is SGHDT and CDR2 is YYEEEE. CDR3 coding DNA: TGTGCCAGCAGCTTGTCAGGACTAGCGGGAGAGACCCAGTACTTC. Its translation is CASSLSGLAGETQYF.

The rearrangement joins TRBV29-1 to TRBJ2-2, with 13 bases identical to TRBD2. CDR1 is SQVTM, CDR2 ANQGSEA, per germline. CDR3 size: 15 residues. The V and J ends lost 6 bases and 4 bases, in that order; junction bases with no gene match: 5. CDR3 loop: CSVLTSGRGTGELFF. The CDR3 coding sequence is TGCAGCGTATTAACTAGCGGGAGGGGCACCGGGGAGCTGTTTTTT.

This clone has only one observation. The chain employs TRBV29-1 and TRBJ1-4; 11 bases agree with TRBD1. V trimming: 6 bases; J trimming: 7 bases; junction bases outside the gene matches: 7. CDR3 size: 14 residues. Germline CDR1 reads SQVTM; CDR2 reads ANQGSEA. CDR3 protein: CSVIPGQGVEKLFF. The CDR3 DNA is TGCAGCGTGATCCCGGGACAGGGGGTTGAAAAACTGTTTTTT.